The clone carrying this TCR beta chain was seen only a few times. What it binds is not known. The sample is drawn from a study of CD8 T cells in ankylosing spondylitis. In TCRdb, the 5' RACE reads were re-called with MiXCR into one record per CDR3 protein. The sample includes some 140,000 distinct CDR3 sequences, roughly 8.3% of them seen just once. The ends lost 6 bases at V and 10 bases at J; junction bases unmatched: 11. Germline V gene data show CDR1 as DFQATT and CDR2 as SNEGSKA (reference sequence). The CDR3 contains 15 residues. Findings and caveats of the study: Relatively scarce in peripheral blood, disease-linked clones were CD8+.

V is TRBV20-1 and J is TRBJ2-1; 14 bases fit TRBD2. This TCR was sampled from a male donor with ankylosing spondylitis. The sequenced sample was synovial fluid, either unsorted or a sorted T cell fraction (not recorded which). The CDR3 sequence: CSADVPGLAGEEQFF. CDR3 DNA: TGCAGTGCCGACGTCCCGGGACTAGCGGGGGAAGAGCAGTTCTTC.